This T cell receptor beta chain comes out of a study of T-cell reconstitution after alpha-beta-depleted transplantation in children. Whole-study results and caveats: At the one-year point after transplant, T-cell counts and TCRbeta diversity were found to come mostly from T cells that had been newly produced. Roughly two months post-transplant, alpha-beta T cells reportedly originated from several hundred graft clones that had expanded. For some patients, TCRbeta diversity was high at day 60 because of recipient T cells and thymic progenitors that survived.

About this clonotype itself: The antigen is undetermined.

The TCRbeta library was prepared with unique molecular identifiers. TCRdb re-derived calls from the PCR reads in MiXCR, one entry per CDR3 protein. The sample carries 500,000 or so distinct CDR3 sequences, about 10% recorded once. CDR3 size: 15 residues. Germline CDR1 SGHVS, CDR2 FQNEAQ. Between the trimmed V and J ends, which lost 5 bases and 11 bases, there was a span of 23 bases. The chain employs TRBV7-8 and TRBJ2-3; D unclear. The source of this sequence is a female patient aged 2-15 years who had a stem cell transplant for aplastic anemia, so the T cells may come from the graft donor. This specimen consisted of PBMCs, mostly from graft donor cells, obtained 180 days after TCRalphabeta/CD19-depleted stem cell transplant. The CDR3 is CASSPIPVLEARQYF. DNA for the CDR3: TGTGCCAGCAGCCCCATTCCGGTCCTCGAGGCTCGGCAGTATTTT.